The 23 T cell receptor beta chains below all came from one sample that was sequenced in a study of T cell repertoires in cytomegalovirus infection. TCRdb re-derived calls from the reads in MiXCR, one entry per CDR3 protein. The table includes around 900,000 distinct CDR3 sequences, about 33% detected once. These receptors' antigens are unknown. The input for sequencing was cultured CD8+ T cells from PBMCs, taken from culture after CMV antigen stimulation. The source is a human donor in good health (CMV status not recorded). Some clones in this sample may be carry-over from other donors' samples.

The CDR3 coding sequence is TGTGCCAGCAGTTACTCGACTAAAGGACTAGCGGGATACGAGCAGTACTTC. Translated, it gives CASSYSTKGLAGYEQYF. This chain joins TRBV6-5 and TRBJ2-7, with TRBD2 matching over 12 bases. V was pared by 0 bases and J by 4 bases, with 7 bases of the junction left unmatched. Germline lookup yields CDR1 MNHEY and CDR2 SVGAGI. CDR3 length: 17 amino acids.

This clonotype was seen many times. The CDR3 region has the DNA TGTGCCATCAGTGAGGCACCCTGGGGCAATCAGCCCCAGCATTTT. Protein product: CAISEAPWGNQPQHF. The J gene is TRBJ1-5, the V gene TRBV10-3; D gene unclear. The CDR3 is 15 residues long. Germline V gene lookup returns CDR1 ENHRY and CDR2 SYGVKD. V lost 2 bases and J lost 2, with 10 bases in between.

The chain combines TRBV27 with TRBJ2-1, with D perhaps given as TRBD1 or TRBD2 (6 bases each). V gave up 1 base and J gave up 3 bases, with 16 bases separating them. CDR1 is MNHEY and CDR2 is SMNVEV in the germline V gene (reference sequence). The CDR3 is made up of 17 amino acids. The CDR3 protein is CASSLYWGASRYNEQFF. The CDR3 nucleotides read TGTGCCAGCAGTTTATATTGGGGGGCCAGTCGCTACAATGAGCAGTTCTTC.

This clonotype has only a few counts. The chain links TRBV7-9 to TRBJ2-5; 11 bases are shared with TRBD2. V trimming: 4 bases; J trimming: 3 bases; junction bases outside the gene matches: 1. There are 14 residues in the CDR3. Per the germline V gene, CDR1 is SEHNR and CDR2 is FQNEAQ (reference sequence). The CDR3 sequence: CASSWGLAEETQYF. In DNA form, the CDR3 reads TGTGCCAGCAGCTGGGGACTAGCGGAAGAGACCCAGTACTTC.

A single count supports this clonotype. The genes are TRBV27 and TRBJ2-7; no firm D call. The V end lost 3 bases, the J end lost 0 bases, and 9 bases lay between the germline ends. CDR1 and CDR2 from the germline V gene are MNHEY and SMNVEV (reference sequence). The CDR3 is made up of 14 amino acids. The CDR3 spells CASSFGVSSYEQYF. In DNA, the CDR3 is TGTGCCAGCAGTTTTGGGGTAAGCTCCTACGAGCAGTACTTC.

CDR3 amino acids: CASTGTVVTEAFF. The CDR3, as DNA: TGTGCCAGTACTGGGACGGTCGTCACTGAAGCTTTCTTT. This rearrangement joins TRBV2 to TRBJ1-1, with D possibly TRBD1 on 5 matching bases. This CDR3 is 13 amino acids long. Germline V gives CDR1 SNHLY, CDR2 FYNNEI. Trimming stripped 9 bases from V and 4 bases from J, with 15 bases between.

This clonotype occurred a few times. For the CDR3, the DNA is TGTGCCAGCAGCCCAGCGGCTCAGGGGAACACTGAAGCTTTCTTT. This codes for CASSPAAQGNTEAFF. The chain uses TRBV7-9 and TRBJ1-1, with D perhaps matching TRBD1 (5 bases). The CDR3 spans 15 residues. The V end was cut by 5 bases, the J end by 1 base, with 14 bases between. The germline V gene encodes CDR1 SEHNR and CDR2 FQNEAQ (reference sequence).

CDR3 bases: TGTGCCAGCAGCCATGACTATCGGGCAGATACGCAGTATTTT. Protein: CASSHDYRADTQYF. The rearrangement joins TRBV13 to TRBJ2-3, with a weak D call TRBD2 (5 bases). Trimming took off 5 bases at V and 4 bases at J, with 13 bases between the two ends. Germline V gene lookup returns CDR1 PRHDT and CDR2 FYEKMQ (reference sequence). The CDR3 extends over 14 amino acids.

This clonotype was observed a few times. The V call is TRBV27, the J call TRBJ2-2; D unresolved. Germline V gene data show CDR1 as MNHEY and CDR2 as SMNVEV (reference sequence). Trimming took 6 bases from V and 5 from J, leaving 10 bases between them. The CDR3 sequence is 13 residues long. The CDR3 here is CASSRGRTGELFF. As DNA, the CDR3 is TGTGCCAGCAGCCGCGGACGGACCGGGGAGCTGTTTTTT.

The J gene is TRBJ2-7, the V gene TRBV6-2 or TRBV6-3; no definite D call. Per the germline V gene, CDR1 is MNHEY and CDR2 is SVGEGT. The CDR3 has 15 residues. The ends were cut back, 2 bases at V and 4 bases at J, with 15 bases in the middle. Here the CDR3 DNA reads TGTGCCAGCAGTTACAACAGACGTTCTGGGTACGAGCAGTACTTC. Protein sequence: CASSYNRRSGYEQYF.

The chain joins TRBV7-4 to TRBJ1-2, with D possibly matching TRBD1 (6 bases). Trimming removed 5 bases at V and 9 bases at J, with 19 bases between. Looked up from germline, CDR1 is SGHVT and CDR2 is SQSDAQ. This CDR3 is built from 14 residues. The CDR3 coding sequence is TGTGCCAGCAGCCATTACACAGGGATCGAAAGCTACACCTTC. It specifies CASSHYTGIESYTF.

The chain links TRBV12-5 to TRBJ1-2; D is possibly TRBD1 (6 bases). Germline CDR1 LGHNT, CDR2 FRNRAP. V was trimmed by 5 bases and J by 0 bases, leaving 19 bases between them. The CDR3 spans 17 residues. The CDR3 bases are TGTGCTAGTGGTCCCACGAGGGGGTCCCCAGCTAACTATGGCTACACCTTC. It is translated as CASGPTRGSPANYGYTF.

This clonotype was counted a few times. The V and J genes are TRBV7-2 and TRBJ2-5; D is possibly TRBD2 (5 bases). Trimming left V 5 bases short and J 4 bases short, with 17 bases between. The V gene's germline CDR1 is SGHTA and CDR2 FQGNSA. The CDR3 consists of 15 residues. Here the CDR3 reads CASSPSPLDAETQYF. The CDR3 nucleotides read TGTGCCAGCAGCCCATCCCCACTAGACGCAGAGACCCAGTACTTC.

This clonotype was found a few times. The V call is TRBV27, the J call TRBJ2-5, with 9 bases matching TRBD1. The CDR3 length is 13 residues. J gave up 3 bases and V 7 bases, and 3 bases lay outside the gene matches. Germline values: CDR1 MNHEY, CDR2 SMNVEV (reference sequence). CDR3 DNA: TGTGCCAGCAAGGGACAGGGCAAAGAGACCCAGTACTTC. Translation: CASKGQGKETQYF.

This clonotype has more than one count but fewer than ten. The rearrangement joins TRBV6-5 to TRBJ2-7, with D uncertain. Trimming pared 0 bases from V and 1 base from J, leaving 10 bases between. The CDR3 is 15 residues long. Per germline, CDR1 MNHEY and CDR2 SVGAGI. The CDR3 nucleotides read TGTGCCAGCAGTTACTCCGTTGACCGATCCTACGAGCAGTACGTC. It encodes CASSYSVDRSYEQYV.

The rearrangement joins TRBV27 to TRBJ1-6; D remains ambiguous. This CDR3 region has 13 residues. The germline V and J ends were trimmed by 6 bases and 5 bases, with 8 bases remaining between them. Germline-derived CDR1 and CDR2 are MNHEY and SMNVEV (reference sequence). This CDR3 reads CASRNSHNSPLHF. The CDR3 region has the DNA TGTGCCAGCAGGAACAGCCATAATTCACCCCTCCACTTT.

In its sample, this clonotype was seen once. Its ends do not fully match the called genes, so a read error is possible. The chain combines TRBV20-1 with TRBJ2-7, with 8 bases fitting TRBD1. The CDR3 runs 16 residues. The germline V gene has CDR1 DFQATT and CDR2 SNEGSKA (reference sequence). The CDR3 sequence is CSARDRETGVIYEQYF. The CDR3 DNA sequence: TGCAGTGCTAGAGATAGGGAGACAGGGGTGATCTACGAGCAGTACTTT.

The CDR3 loop is CASSLDGQGAYEQYF. The CDR3 bases are TGTGCCAGCAGCTTAGATGGACAGGGGGCCTACGAGCAGTACTTC. The chain couples TRBV13 to TRBJ2-7; TRBD1 agrees at 10 bases. V lost 1 base to trimming and J lost 2 bases; unmatched junction nucleotides: 2. The CDR3 extends over 15 amino acids. Germline V CDR1 and CDR2: PRHDT, FYEKMQ (reference sequence).

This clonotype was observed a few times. The CDR3 bases are TGTGCCAGCTCACTGAGGGTCGGAGGAGGGAACACTGAAGCTTTCTTT. Translating it yields CASSLRVGGGNTEAFF. The V call is TRBV18, the J call TRBJ1-1; D remains ambiguous. Germline V lookup: CDR1 KGHSH, CDR2 LQKENI. The CDR3 length is 16 residues. V dropped 4 bases and J dropped 1 base, with 16 bases sitting between them.

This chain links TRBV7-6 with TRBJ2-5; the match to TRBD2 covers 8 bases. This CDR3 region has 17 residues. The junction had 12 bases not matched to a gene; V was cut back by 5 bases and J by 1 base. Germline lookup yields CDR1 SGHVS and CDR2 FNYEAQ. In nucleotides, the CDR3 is TGTGCCAGCAGCGTAAGCGGTAGCGGGGCCACCCAAGAGACCCAGTACTTC. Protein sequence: CASSVSGSGATQETQYF.

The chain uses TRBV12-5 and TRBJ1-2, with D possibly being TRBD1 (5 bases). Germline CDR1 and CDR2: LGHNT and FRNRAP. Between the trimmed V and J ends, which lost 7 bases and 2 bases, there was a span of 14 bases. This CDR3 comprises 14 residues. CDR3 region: CASARRGGNYGYTF. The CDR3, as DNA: TGTGCTAGTGCCAGGCGGGGGGGGAACTATGGCTACACCTTC.

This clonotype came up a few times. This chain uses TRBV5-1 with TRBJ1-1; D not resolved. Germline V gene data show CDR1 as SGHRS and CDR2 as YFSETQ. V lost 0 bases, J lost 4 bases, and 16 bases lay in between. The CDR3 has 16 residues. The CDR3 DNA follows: TGCGCCAGCAGCTTGGGGGTATTCGGTAAGGGCACTGAAGCTTTCTTT. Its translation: CASSLGVFGKGTEAFF.

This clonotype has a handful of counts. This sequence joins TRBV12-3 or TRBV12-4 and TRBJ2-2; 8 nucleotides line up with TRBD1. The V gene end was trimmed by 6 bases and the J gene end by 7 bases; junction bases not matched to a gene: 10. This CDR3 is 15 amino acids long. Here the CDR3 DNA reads TGTGCCAGCAGCTATCCGGACAGGGTTGACGGGGAGCTGTTTTTT. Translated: CASSYPDRVDGELFF.